The rows below give T cell receptor beta chains drawn from one sample of a study of T cells after yellow fever vaccination. TCRdb used MiXCR to reprocess the 5' RACE reads, holding one entry per CDR3 protein. The table records approximately 550,000 distinct CDR3 sequences, about 19% of them present only once. Here the sequenced sample was PBMCs, taken 15 days after the yellow fever booster vaccination. The receptors stem from a man aged 30 to 45 who received the YFV17D yellow fever vaccine. CDR3s include the opening cysteine and the closing phenylalanine or tryptophan. The D gene is left open where the match is weak. A clone size is listed for some rows: how often the clone was seen (once, few, many), or a class if it is expanded.

V gene	J gene	clone size	D gene	CDR3 protein	CDR3 DNA
TRBV6-1	TRBJ2-2	NA	TRBD2	CASRPGLAGGELFF	TGTGCCAGCAGACCCGGACTAGCGGGGGGGGAGCTGTTTTTT
TRBV11-2	TRBJ2-7	many	NA	CASSLKAGFEQYF	TGTGCCAGCAGCTTAAAAGCAGGATTCGAGCAGTACTTC
TRBV29-1	TRBJ1-2	few	TRBD1	CSVGQGFYGYTF	TGCAGCGTGGGACAGGGGTTCTATGGCTACACCTTC
TRBV28	TRBJ2-1	many	TRBD2	CASSRTGTSLVNEQFF	TGTGCCAGCAGTCGCACCGGGACTAGCCTTGTCAATGAGCAGTTCTTC
TRBV7-2	TRBJ2-7	NA	NA	CASSLALDGAYEQYF	TGTGCCAGCAGCTTAGCATTGGACGGAGCCTACGAGCAGTACTTC
TRBV7-2	TRBJ2-3	NA	NA	CASSLKVGDTQYF	TGTGCCAGCAGCTTAAAGGTTGGCGATACGCAGTATTTT
TRBV20-1	TRBJ2-5	NA	TRBD2	CSANSGRETQYF	TGCAGTGCTAATAGCGGGAGAGAGACCCAGTACTTC
TRBV29-1	TRBJ2-7	few	NA	CSVEVDSYEQYF	TGCAGCGTTGAGGTTGACAGCTACGAGCAGTACTTC
TRBV2	TRBJ2-5	NA	NA	CASRSDQETQYF	TGTGCCAGCAGGTCGGATCAAGAGACCCAGTACTTC
TRBV5-1	TRBJ2-3	few	NA	CASSPRHLASVEGSTDTQYF	TGCGCCAGCAGCCCCCGACATCTCGCTTCTGTAGAGGGTAGCACAGATACGCAGTATTTT
TRBV20-1	TRBJ2-3	NA	NA	CSIQGGGADTQYF	TGCAGCATTCAGGGAGGAGGAGCAGATACGCAGTATTTT
TRBV5-5	TRBJ2-3	NA	NA	CASSERANTDTQYF	TGTGCCAGCAGCGAGCGGGCTAACACAGATACGCAGTATTTT
TRBV9	TRBJ2-7	NA	NA	CASSVGVGAGEQYF	TGTGCCAGCAGCGTAGGAGTGGGCGCCGGGGAGCAGTACTTC
TRBV9	TRBJ2-7	few	NA	CASSVATWDEQYF	TGTGCCAGCAGCGTAGCTACCTGGGACGAGCAGTACTTC
TRBV11-3	TRBJ2-3	NA	TRBD2	CASSLDGGSIADTQYF	TGTGCCAGCAGCTTAGATGGCGGGAGCATCGCAGATACGCAGTATTTT
TRBV20-1	TRBJ2-5	NA	NA	CSARQTSRETQYF	TGCAGTGCTAGACAGACGTCTCGGGAGACCCAGTACTTC
TRBV2	TRBJ2-6	few	TRBD1	CASSANRGRSSGANVLTF	TGTGCCAGCAGTGCTAACAGGGGGCGAAGCTCTGGGGCCAACGTCCTGACTTTC
TRBV6-5	TRBJ2-3	NA	NA	CASSYSIGVADTQYF	TGTGCCAGCAGTTACTCGATAGGCGTCGCAGATACGCAGTATTTT
TRBV11-2	TRBJ2-7	few	NA	CASSPDCSSYEQYF	TGTGCCAGCAGTCCCGACTGTAGCTCCTACGAGCAGTACTTC
TRBV5-1	TRBJ2-7	NA	NA	CASSFRDGGEQYF	TGCGCCAGCAGCTTTCGGGATGGGGGCGAGCAGTACTTC
TRBV12-3/TRBV12-4	TRBJ2-1	few	TRBD2	CASSLMGGRDWEQFF	TGTGCCAGCAGTTTAATGGGCGGGAGGGATTGGGAGCAGTTCTTC
TRBV12-3/TRBV12-4	TRBJ1-6	few	NA	CASTDSSNSPLHF	TGTGCCAGCACGGACAGTTCTAATTCACCCCTCCACTTT
TRBV28	TRBJ1-5	few	NA	CASRMTPRGNQPQHF	TGTGCCAGCAGGATGACCCCACGCGGGAATCAGCCCCAGCATTTT
TRBV9	TRBJ2-7	few	NA	CASSLNGNYEQYF	TGTGCCAGCAGCTTAAACGGGAACTACGAGCAGTACTTC
TRBV3-1	TRBJ2-7	few	NA	CASSPWTKIYEQYF	TGTGCCAGCAGCCCGTGGACTAAAATCTACGAGCAGTACTTC
TRBV28	TRBJ2-7	few	NA	CATFGEAPGYEQYF	TGTGCCACCTTTGGGGAGGCACCCGGCTACGAGCAGTACTTC
TRBV12-3/TRBV12-4	TRBJ2-1	few	NA	CASSFLVNLGHNEQFF	TGTGCCAGCAGTTTCCTTGTGAACCTGGGGCACAATGAGCAGTTCTTC
TRBV12-3/TRBV12-4	TRBJ1-6	NA	NA	CASSTGTGNSPLHF	TGTGCCAGCAGTACGGGGACGGGGAATTCACCCCTCCACTTT
TRBV20-1	TRBJ2-5	NA	TRBD1	CSARDDHRGFGETQYF	TGCAGTGCTAGAGATGATCACAGGGGATTTGGTGAGACCCAGTACTTC
TRBV20-1	TRBJ2-7	few	NA	CSATNSRSYEQYF	TGCAGTGCTACTAATTCTCGGTCCTACGAGCAGTACTTC
TRBV9	TRBJ2-1	few	TRBD2	CASSEPGLAGVNEQFF	TGTGCCAGCAGCGAACCGGGACTAGCGGGAGTTAATGAGCAGTTCTTC
TRBV7-3	TRBJ2-3	few	TRBD1	CASSLTLWAGGETDTQYF	TGTGCCAGCAGCTTAACGTTATGGGCAGGGGGCGAAACAGATACGCAGTATTTT
TRBV19	TRBJ2-5	few	NA	CASSIRGPRETQYF	TGTGCCAGTAGTATCCGGGGCCCTCGGGAGACCCAGTACTTC
TRBV11-2	TRBJ2-2	NA	NA	CASSLQSSGELFF	TGTGCCAGCAGCTTACAGTCTAGCGGGGAGCTGTTTTTT
TRBV12-3/TRBV12-4	TRBJ2-7	NA	NA	CASSLQDGTYEQYF	TGTGCCAGCAGTTTGCAGGACGGGACCTACGAGCAGTACTTC
TRBV24-1	TRBJ2-2	few	NA	CATSDHRTGLTGELFF	TGTGCCACCAGTGATCATAGAACAGGCCTCACCGGGGAGCTGTTTTTT
TRBV6-5	TRBJ2-1	few	TRBD1	CASSYSTTGSNEQFF	TGTGCCAGCAGTTACTCGACGACAGGGAGTAATGAGCAGTTCTTC
TRBV7-2	TRBJ2-5	few	NA	CASSPMGGYQETQYF	TGTGCCAGCAGCCCTATGGGCGGGTACCAAGAGACCCAGTACTTC
TRBV9	TRBJ2-1	NA	NA	CASSAEGDQNEQFF	TGTGCCAGCAGCGCCGAAGGGGACCAAAATGAGCAGTTCTTC
TRBV5-1	TRBJ2-2	few	NA	CASAQGPTNTGELFF	TGCGCCAGCGCCCAGGGGCCGACGAACACCGGGGAGCTGTTTTTT
TRBV12-3/TRBV12-4	TRBJ2-1	NA	NA	CASRGTKDNEQFF	TGTGCCAGCAGGGGAACAAAGGACAATGAGCAGTTCTTC
TRBV12-3/TRBV12-4	TRBJ2-1	NA	NA	CASSLLDPPYNEQFF	TGTGCCAGCAGTTTGTTAGACCCTCCCTACAATGAGCAGTTCTTC
TRBV10-3	TRBJ2-4	few	NA	CAITAEPEGIQYF	TGTGCCATCACTGCGGAGCCGGAGGGCATTCAGTACTTC
TRBV7-8	TRBJ2-1	NA	NA	CASSLYRVGVTLDEQFF	TGTGCCAGCAGCTTATACCGGGTCGGAGTGACCTTGGATGAGCAGTTCTTC
TRBV7-2	TRBJ2-3	NA	TRBD2	CASKGTSGTDTQYF	TGTGCCAGCAAGGGGACTAGCGGCACAGATACGCAGTATTTT
TRBV5-8	TRBJ1-2	many	NA	CASSLDYGYTF	TGTGCCAGCAGCCTCGACTATGGCTACACCTTC
TRBV20-1	TRBJ2-5	few	TRBD1	CSAPRAGQGETQYF	TGCAGTGCCCCTAGAGCCGGACAGGGGGAGACCCAGTACTTC
TRBV3-1	TRBJ2-7	few	NA	CASSQDTSPAYEQYF	TGTGCCAGCAGCCAAGATACATCGCCCGCCTACGAGCAGTACTTC
TRBV7-2	TRBJ2-5	few	NA	CASSLVGRGLETQYF	TGTGCCAGCAGCTTAGTTGGGAGAGGATTGGAGACCCAGTACTTC
TRBV7-2	TRBJ2-5	many	NA	CASSSASGETQYF	TGTGCCAGCAGCTCGGCCTCGGGAGAGACCCAGTACTTC
TRBV24-1	TRBJ2-2	NA	NA	CATSDSSGAYTGELFF	TGTGCCACCAGTGATTCATCAGGGGCGTACACCGGGGAGCTGTTTTTT
TRBV15	TRBJ2-7	NA	TRBD1	CATSRDPSGGYEQYF	TGTGCCACCAGCAGAGATCCCTCAGGGGGTTACGAGCAGTACTTC